The 20 T cell receptor beta chains below were found in one sample sequenced in a study of cytomegalovirus exposure and HLA in healthy donors. With 60 Vbeta and 13 Jbeta primers, the PCR was carried out. The protocol was immunoSEQ multiplex PCR, while the TCRdb copy is restricted to in-frame clones and leaves out a portion. The sample includes under 150,000 clones, around 80% of them seen just once. Sequencing was carried out using PBMCs. These receptors were obtained from a woman aged 35 to 49 in good health and CMV-seropositive.

This clone has just one count. The chain uses TRBV30 and TRBJ1-3; TRBD1 matches at 7 bases. Trimming took 5 bases from V and 4 from J; bases not matched to a gene: 5. The CDR3 extends over 13 amino acids. Germline loops: CDR1 GTSNPN, CDR2 SVGIG (reference sequence). This chain's CDR3 is CAWGMTGGNTIYF. In DNA form, the CDR3 reads TGTGCCTGGGGCATGACAGGGGGAAACACCATATATTTT.

V and J are TRBV6-6 and TRBJ2-3; D is perhaps TRBD2 (7 bases). The germline V gene has CDR1 MNHNY and CDR2 SVGAGI (reference sequence). This CDR3 comprises 14 residues. The ends were cut back, 6 bases at V and 4 bases at J, with 14 bases in the middle. The CDR3 spells CASRKGGGSDTQYF. CDR3 DNA: TGTGCCAGCAGGAAGGGGGGGGGCTCAGATACGCAGTATTTT.

The gene calls are TRBV6-4 and TRBJ2-2; no firm D call. This CDR3 region has 15 residues. Between the trimmed V and J ends, which lost 0 bases and 6 bases, there was a span of 11 bases. Germline V gene sequence: CDR1 MRHNA, CDR2 SNTAGT. DNA for the CDR3: TGTGCCAGCAGTGACTCGGGCCCCGTCCCCGGGGAGCTGTTTTTT. Residues: CASSDSGPVPGELFF.

A remark on this clone: Within the sample, other DNA sequences also encode this same CDR3. The V gene is TRBV7-7, the J gene TRBJ1-3; D is possibly TRBD1 (5 bases). Germline CDR1 and CDR2: SSHAT and FNYEAQ (reference sequence). CDR3 size: 15 residues. CDR3 residues: CASSPRDSPRDTIYF. As DNA, the CDR3 is TGTGCTAGTAGCCCCCGGGACTCACCTAGAGACACCATATATTTT.

The rearrangement joins TRBV28 to TRBJ2-7, with D possibly being TRBD1 (5 bases). This CDR3 region has 13 residues. V shed 5 bases and J shed 4 bases, with 12 bases lying between them. Per the germline V gene, CDR1 is MDHEN and CDR2 is SYDVKM. The CDR3 DNA is TGTGCCAGCAGTGCAGCAGGGAAATACGAGCAGTACTTC. Its protein is CASSAAGKYEQYF.

The chain joins TRBV7-2 to TRBJ1-2; the D is unclear. CDR1 and CDR2 from the germline V gene are SGHTA and FQGNSA. The CDR3 sequence is 11 residues long. V lost 1 base, J lost 12 bases, and 9 bases lay in between. The CDR3 DNA is TGTGCCAGCAGCTTAGAGAGGGCCCACACCTTC. It specifies CASSLERAHTF.

V is TRBV6-1 and J is TRBJ1-6, with 9 positions matching TRBD1. Per the germline V gene, CDR1 is MNHNS and CDR2 is SASEGT. The CDR3 runs to 15 residues. V was pared by 7 bases and J by 5 bases, with 6 bases of the junction left unmatched. The CDR3 loop is CASNSGQGHNSPLHF. CDR3 nucleotides: TGTGCCAGCAACTCGGGACAGGGACATAATTCACCCCTCCACTTT.

The chain joins TRBV6-1 to TRBJ2-5; possibly TRBD1 for D (6 bases). The CDR3 length is 16 residues. The V gene's germline CDR1 is MNHNS and CDR2 SASEGT. Trimming cost V 3 bases and J 1 base, with 15 bases left between them. The CDR3, as DNA: TGTGCCAGCAGTGAGACCAGGGGCTTAAGCCAAGAGACCCAGTACTTC. Translated, it gives CASSETRGLSQETQYF.

This clone appeared once. The rearrangement joins TRBV5-6 to TRBJ2-7; tentatively, D is TRBD2 (7 bases). The CDR3 has 15 amino acids. Germline loops: CDR1 SGHDT, CDR2 YYEEEE. Trimming left V 2 bases short and J 4 bases short, with 16 bases between. The CDR3 is CASSLQGLFGYEQYF. DNA for the CDR3: TGTGCCAGCAGCTTACAGGGACTATTCGGGTACGAGCAGTACTTC. Looking up the rest from reference TRBV5-6 and TRBJ2-7 gives the full variable domain: DAGVTQSPTHLIKTRGQQVTLRCSPKSGHDTVSWYQQALGQGPQFIFQYYEEEERQRGNFPDRFSGHQFPNYSSELNVNALLLGDSALYLCASSLQGLFGYEQYFGPGTRLTVT.

This clone has just one count. The CDR3 coding sequence is TGTGCCAGCAGTTTTGTAGGGACTTACTACGAGCAGTACTTC. It is translated as CASSFVGTYYEQYF. The rearrangement uses TRBV28 and TRBJ2-7; D might be TRBD2 (6 bases). Trimming removed 3 bases from V and 3 bases from J, with 12 bases in between. The germline V gene has CDR1 MDHEN and CDR2 SYDVKM. The CDR3 spans 14 residues.

The genes are TRBV10-2 and TRBJ1-2, with D possibly TRBD1 on 5 matching bases. CDR3 length: 15 residues. The germline V gene encodes CDR1 WSHSY and CDR2 SAAADI. V was clipped by 6 bases and J by 8 bases, with 22 bases between them. The CDR3 coding sequence is TGCGCCAGCAGCCAATCTCTAGACAGCGTCTCAGGCTACACCTTC. It is translated as CASSQSLDSVSGYTF.

The chain uses TRBV14 and TRBJ1-2, with TRBD1 matching over 12 bases. In germline, CDR1 is SGHDN, CDR2 FVKESK. V was pared by 1 base and J by 7 bases, with 4 bases of the junction left unmatched. This CDR3 is 15 amino acids long. CDR3: CASSQAGTGGGGYTF. The CDR3 bases are TGTGCCAGCAGCCAAGCTGGGACAGGGGGCGGTGGCTACACCTTC. Looking up the rest from reference TRBV14 and TRBJ1-2 gives the full variable domain: EAGVTQFPSHSVIEKGQTVTLRCDPISGHDNLYWYRRVMGKEIKFLLHFVKESKQDESGMPNNRFLAERTGGTYSTLKVQPAELEDSGVYFCASSQAGTGGGGYTFGSGTRLTVV.

The chain links TRBV10-3 to TRBJ2-1, with a tentative D call TRBD2 (5 bases). Germline CDR1 reads ENHRY; CDR2 reads SYGVKD. Trimming took off 4 bases at V and 5 bases at J, with 18 bases between the two ends. The CDR3 has 16 residues. The CDR3 DNA reads TGTGCCATCAGTGGTACCCCTGCGCCCGGGGACAATGAGCAGTTCTTC. Amino acid sequence: CAISGTPAPGDNEQFF.

This clone showed up just a few times. The chain is built from TRBV30 and TRBJ2-7; 8 nucleotides line up with TRBD2. Germline trimming cut 5 bases from V and 4 bases from J; bases unmatched to any gene: 4. CDR1 and CDR2 from the germline V gene are GTSNPN and SVGIG (reference sequence). The CDR3 contains 12 residues. The CDR3 region is CAWVSGGYEQYF. The CDR3 region has the DNA TGTGCCTGGGTGTCGGGAGGGTACGAGCAGTACTTC.

This chain joins TRBV29-1 and TRBJ2-3; 8 bases match TRBD2. CDR3 size: 14 residues. J lost 4 bases, V lost 7 bases, and 10 bases had no gene match. Germline V gene sequence: CDR1 SQVTM, CDR2 ANQGSEA. This CDR3 reads CSAQRSGSADTQYF. The CDR3 DNA sequence: TGCAGCGCCCAACGAAGCGGGAGTGCAGATACGCAGTATTTT.

This chain's CDR3 is CASSLKAGWYF. The CDR3 DNA reads TGTGCCAGCAGTTTAAAGGCAGGGTGGTACTTC. The rearrangement joins TRBV28 to TRBJ2-7, with D perhaps matching TRBD1 (5 bases). The CDR3 covers 11 residues. Trimming removed 2 bases from V and 12 bases from J, with 11 bases in between. Germline CDR1 MDHEN, CDR2 SYDVKM.

The genes are TRBV7-8 and TRBJ2-1, with 8 bases aligning to TRBD1. V was clipped by 6 bases and J by 0 bases; unmatched bases: 25. The CDR3 has 22 amino acids. Germline values: CDR1 SGHVS, CDR2 FQNEAQ. The CDR3 is CASRPSHKKGQVMPSSYNEQFF. CDR3 in DNA: TGTGCCAGCAGACCATCCCACAAAAAGGGACAGGTTATGCCGAGCTCCTACAATGAGCAGTTCTTC.

CDR3 in amino acids: CASSYGQGAEYGYTF. CDR3 nucleotides: TGCGCCAGCAGCTATGGACAGGGGGCTGAATATGGCTACACCTTC. The chain combines TRBV5-1 with TRBJ1-2; 11 bases fit TRBD1. V was clipped by 3 bases and J by 5 bases; unmatched bases: 6. CDR1 is SGHRS and CDR2 is YFSETQ in the germline V gene. The CDR3 loop spans 15 amino acids.

The chain couples TRBV5-4 to TRBJ1-1; D might be TRBD1 (5 bases). Trimming pared 4 bases from V and 1 base from J, leaving 8 bases between. Germline CDR1 and CDR2: SGHNT and YYREEE (reference sequence). This CDR3 has 13 amino acids. CDR3 sequence reads: CASSLDKNTEAFF. The CDR3 DNA is TGTGCCAGCAGCCTGGACAAGAACACTGAAGCTTTCTTT.

The V and J genes are TRBV13 and TRBJ1-2; 7 bases line up with TRBD1. The CDR3 spans 13 residues. CDR1 PRHDT and CDR2 FYEKMQ come from the germline V gene (reference sequence). Trimming removed 6 bases from V and 4 bases from J; junction bases left unmatched: 5. The CDR3 DNA reads TGTGCCAGCAGTGGCCGGGACAGCTATGGCTACACCTTC. Its translation is CASSGRDSYGYTF.